The sequence of this T cell receptor beta chain was determined in a study of blood T cell repertoires in COVID-19. The wider study: T cells, B-cell-depleted T cells, or PBMCs provided the cDNA or gDNA that served as material.

Original methodology: Quantification of nucleated cells was approximated via reference gene primer amplification. Data came from immunoSEQ multiplex PCR; TCRdb stores just in-frame clones and leaves some out. V, J and clone size are taken as reported in that table, and D and trimming were inferred from the DNA itself. The sample has around 30,000 clones, about 90% seen once. J gave up 5 bases and V 5 bases, and 11 bases lay outside the gene matches. CDR3 length: 16 residues. Germline assignment: CDR1 KGHDR and CDR2 SFDVKD. The sequence was collected from a man aged 50-60 years with active COVID-19. Sequencing was carried out using peripheral blood. The J gene is TRBJ2-1, the V gene TRBV24-1; 7 bases are shared with TRBD1. CDR3 sequence (DNA): TGTGCCACCAGTGGCCGAGGGACAGATAGGGACAATGAGCAGTTCTTC. This codes for CATSGRGTDRDNEQFF.